These T cell receptor beta chains were read from a single sample in a study of CD8+ T cells in alopecia areata. Method: immunoSEQ multiplex PCR; TCRdb's copy keeps in-frame clones and lacks some. The table has under 300,000 clones, 60% seen once; the top ten hold about 0.9%. This sample comprised CD4+ T cells sorted from blood, obtained around week 54, from a patient treated with tofacitinib. The source is a human donor with alopecia areata. CDR3s include the opening cysteine and the closing phenylalanine or tryptophan. A D gene is named only where the DNA matches it firmly. For some rows the clone size is stated as once, few or many, or as a class when expanded; others skip it.

>NA|TRBJ2-3|NA|TRBV30
TGTGCCTGGAGTGTATTTTCCGGAACGAAGCAGTATTTT
CAWSVFSGTKQYF
>NA|TRBJ2-1|TRBD1|TRBV11-2
TGTGCCAGCTCCCGGACAGGGGGCCGCAATGAGCAGTTCTTC
CASSRTGGRNEQFF
>NA|TRBJ2-3|TRBD2|TRBV2
TGTGCCAGCAGCCCCCGGGGGGGACCGGCAGATACGCAGTATTTT
CASSPRGGPADTQYF
>NA|TRBJ1-2|NA|TRBV5-1
TGCGCCAGCAGCTTGGAGTCCTTATTAGGCTACACCTTC
CASSLESLLGYTF
>NA|TRBJ2-7|NA|TRBV6-5
TGTGCCAGCAGTTATCGCAGGGGCTACGAGCAGTACTTC
CASSYRRGYEQYF
>few|TRBJ1-2|TRBD1|TRBV29-1
TGCGAACGACGACAGGGGCACGGCTACACCTTC
CERRQGHGYTF
>few|TRBJ2-7|TRBD1|TRBV29-1
TGCAGCGTTGCCGCACAGGGGGCGGGAGAGCAGTACTTC
CSVAAQGAGEQYF
>NA|TRBJ1-1|NA|TRBV29-1
TGCAGCGTCGCCGACAGTAACACTGAAGCTTTCTTT
CSVADSNTEAFF
>NA|TRBJ1-5|NA|TRBV4-3
TGCGCCAGCAGCCAATCGACCTGGGATCAGCCCCAGCATTTT
CASSQSTWDQPQHF
>NA|TRBJ1-2|NA|TRBV5-1
TGCGCCAGCAGCTTGGACACCCCTAACTATGGCTACACCTTC
CASSLDTPNYGYTF
>few|TRBJ1-1|NA|TRBV6-5
TGTGCCAGCAGTTACAAGAACACTGAAGCTTTCTTT
CASSYKNTEAFF